This TCR beta chain derives from a study of control samples from healthy donors and cancer patients. Data came from immunoSEQ multiplex PCR; TCRdb stores just in-frame clones and leaves some out. In the table there are 90,000 to 130,000 clones, 70% to 90% of which are singletons. Sequencing was done on a sample of PBMCs. This sequence was found in a woman aged 55-70 years with lung cancer.

CDR3 sequence (DNA): TGTGCCAGCAGCTCCTCGACAGGGCGCGGCGAGCAGTACTTC. It is translated as CASSSSTGRGEQYF. This sequence joins TRBV4-2 and TRBJ2-7; 7 bases are a match to TRBD1. This CDR3 has 14 residues. Germline trimming cut 5 bases from V and 6 bases from J; bases unmatched to any gene: 10. Germline V CDR1 and CDR2: LGHNA, YNFKEQ.